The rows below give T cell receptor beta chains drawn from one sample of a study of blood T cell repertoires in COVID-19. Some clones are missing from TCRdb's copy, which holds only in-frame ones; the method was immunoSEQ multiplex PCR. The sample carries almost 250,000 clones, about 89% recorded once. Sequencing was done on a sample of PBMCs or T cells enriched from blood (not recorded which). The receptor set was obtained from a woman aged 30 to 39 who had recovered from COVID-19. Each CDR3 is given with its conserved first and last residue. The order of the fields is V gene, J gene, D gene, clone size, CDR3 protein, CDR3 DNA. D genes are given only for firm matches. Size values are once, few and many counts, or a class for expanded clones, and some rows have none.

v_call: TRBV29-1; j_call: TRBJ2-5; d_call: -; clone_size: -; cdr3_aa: CSVALTGRETQYF; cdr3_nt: TGCAGCGTTGCACTGACAGGCAGGGAGACCCAGTACTTC
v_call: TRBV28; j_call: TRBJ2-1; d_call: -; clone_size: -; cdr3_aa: CASRLARSGAQFF; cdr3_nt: TGTGCCAGCAGACTTGCCCGAAGCGGTGCGCAGTTCTTC
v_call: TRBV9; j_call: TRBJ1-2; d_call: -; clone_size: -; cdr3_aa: CASSPVSGSYYGYTF; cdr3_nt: TGTGCCAGCAGCCCCGTTTCCGGGTCCTATTACGGCTACACCTTC
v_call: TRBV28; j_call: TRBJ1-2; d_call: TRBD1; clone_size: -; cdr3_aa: CASSSTGGRQSGYTF; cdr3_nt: TGTGCCAGCAGTTCTACAGGGGGGAGACAGTCTGGCTACACCTTC
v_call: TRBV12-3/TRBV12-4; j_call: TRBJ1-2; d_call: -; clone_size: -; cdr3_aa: CASSRYGYTF; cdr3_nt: TGTGCCAGCAGTCGTTATGGCTACACCTTC
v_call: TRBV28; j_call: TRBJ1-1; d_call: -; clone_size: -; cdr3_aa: CASRKPGMNTEAFF; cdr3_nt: TGTGCCAGCAGAAAGCCAGGGATGAACACTGAAGCTTTCTTT
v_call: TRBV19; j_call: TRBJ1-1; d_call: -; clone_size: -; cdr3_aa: CASSIDREAFF; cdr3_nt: TGTGCCAGTAGTATAGATCGTGAAGCTTTCTTT
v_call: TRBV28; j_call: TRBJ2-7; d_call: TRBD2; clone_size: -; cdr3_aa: CASSRTSGSYEQYF; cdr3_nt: TGTGCCAGCAGTCGGACTAGCGGGAGTTACGAGCAGTACTTC
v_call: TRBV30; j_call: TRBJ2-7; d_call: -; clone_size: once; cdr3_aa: CAWSVAGSLRVQYF; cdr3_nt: TGTGCCTGGAGTGTAGCCGGGTCCCTACGAGTGCAGTACTTC
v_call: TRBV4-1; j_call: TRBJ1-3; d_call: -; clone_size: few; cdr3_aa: CASSQEGTSGNTIYF; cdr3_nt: TGCGCCAGCAGCCAAGAGGGGACTTCTGGAAACACCATATATTTT
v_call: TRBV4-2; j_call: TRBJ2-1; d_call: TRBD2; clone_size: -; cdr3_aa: CASSLPGLAGQELFF; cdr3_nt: TGTGCCAGCAGCCTTCCGGGACTAGCGGGTCAAGAGTTGTTCTTC
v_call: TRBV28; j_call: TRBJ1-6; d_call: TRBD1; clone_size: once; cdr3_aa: CASSQGDRDNSPLHF; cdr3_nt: TGTGCCAGCAGTCAGGGGGACAGGGATAATTCACCCCTCCACTTT
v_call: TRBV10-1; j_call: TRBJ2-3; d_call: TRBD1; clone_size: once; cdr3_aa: CAGARQGSTDTQYF; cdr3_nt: TGCGCCGGCGCCCGACAGGGTAGCACAGATACGCAGTATTTT
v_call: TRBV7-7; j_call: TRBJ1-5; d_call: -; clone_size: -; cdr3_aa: CASSLAENQPQHF; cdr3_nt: TGTGCTAGCAGCTTAGCCGAGAATCAGCCCCAGCATTTT
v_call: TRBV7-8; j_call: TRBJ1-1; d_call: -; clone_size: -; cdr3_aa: CASSSIGLTNTEAFF; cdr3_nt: TGTGCCAGCAGTTCCATCGGACTGACGAACACTGAAGCTTTCTTT
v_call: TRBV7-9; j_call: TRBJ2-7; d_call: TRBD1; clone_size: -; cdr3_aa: CASSLLDPQGAHEQYF; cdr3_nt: TGTGCCAGCAGCTTATTAGACCCCCAGGGGGCCCACGAGCAGTACTTC
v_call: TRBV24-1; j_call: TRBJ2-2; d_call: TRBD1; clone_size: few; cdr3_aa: CATAGGWNTGELFF; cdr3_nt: TGTGCCACGGCAGGGGGCTGGAACACCGGGGAGCTGTTTTTT
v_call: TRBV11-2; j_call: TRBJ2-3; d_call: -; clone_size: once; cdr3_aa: CASSLAPTGDTQYF; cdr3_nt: TGTGCCAGCAGCTTAGCCCCTACAGGGGATACGCAGTATTTT
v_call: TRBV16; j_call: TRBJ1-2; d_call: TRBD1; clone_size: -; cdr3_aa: CASSPQGTGDRGYTF; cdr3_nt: TGTGCCAGCAGCCCCCAGGGGACAGGGGATCGGGGCTACACCTTC
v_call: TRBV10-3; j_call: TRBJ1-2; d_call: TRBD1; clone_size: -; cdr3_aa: CAIRELTGGGYTF; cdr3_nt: TGTGCCATCAGGGAGCTTACAGGGGGTGGCTACACCTTC
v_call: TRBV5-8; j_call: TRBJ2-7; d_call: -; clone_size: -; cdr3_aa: CASSLSYGGVYYEQYF; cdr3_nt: TGTGCCAGCAGCTTGTCGTATGGGGGCGTTTACTACGAGCAGTACTTC
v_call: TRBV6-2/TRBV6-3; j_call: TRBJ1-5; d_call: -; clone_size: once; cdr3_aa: CASSQWANQPQHF; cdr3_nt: TGTGCCAGCAGTCAGTGGGCTAATCAGCCCCAGCATTTT
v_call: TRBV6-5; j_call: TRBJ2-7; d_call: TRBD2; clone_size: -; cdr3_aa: CASRMSGRVTYEQYF; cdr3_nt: TGTGCCAGCAGAATGAGCGGGAGAGTTACCTACGAGCAGTACTTC
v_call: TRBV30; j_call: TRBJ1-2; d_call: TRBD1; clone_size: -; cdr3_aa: CAWSRDRPYGYTF; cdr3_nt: TGTGCCTGGAGCCGGGACAGGCCATATGGCTACACCTTC
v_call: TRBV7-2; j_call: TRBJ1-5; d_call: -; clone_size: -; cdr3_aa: CASSLGARRGNQPQHF; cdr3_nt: TGTGCCAGCAGCTTAGGCGCTCGCAGGGGCAATCAGCCCCAGCATTTT
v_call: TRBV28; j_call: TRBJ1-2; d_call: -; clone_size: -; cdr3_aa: CASSSQGVGQDGYTF; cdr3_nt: TGTGCCAGCAGTTCCCAAGGGGTGGGGCAGGATGGCTACACCTTC
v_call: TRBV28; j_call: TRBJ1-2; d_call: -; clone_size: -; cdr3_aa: CASSLGDLNYGYTF; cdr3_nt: TGTGCCAGCAGTCTGGGGGACTTGAACTATGGCTACACCTTC
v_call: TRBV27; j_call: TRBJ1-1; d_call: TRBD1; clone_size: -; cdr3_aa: CASSSYRGLYTEAFF; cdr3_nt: TGTGCCAGCAGTTCCTACAGGGGCTTATACACTGAAGCTTTCTTT
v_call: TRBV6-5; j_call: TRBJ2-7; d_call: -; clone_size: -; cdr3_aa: CASTRAGIQEQYF; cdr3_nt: TGTGCCAGCACCAGAGCAGGGATTCAAGAGCAGTACTTC
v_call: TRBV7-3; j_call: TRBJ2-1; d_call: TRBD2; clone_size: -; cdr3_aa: CASSLTLAGANEQFF; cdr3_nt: TGTGCCAGCAGCTTAACCCTAGCGGGAGCCAATGAGCAGTTCTTC
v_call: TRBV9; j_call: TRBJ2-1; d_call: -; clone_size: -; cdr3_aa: CASNPGGLYNEQFF; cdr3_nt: TGTGCCAGCAACCCAGGGGGGCTCTACAATGAGCAGTTCTTC
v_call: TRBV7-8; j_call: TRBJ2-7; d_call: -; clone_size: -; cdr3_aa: CASSLSMRYEQYF; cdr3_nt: TGTGCCAGCAGCTTAAGTATGCGCTACGAGCAGTACTTC
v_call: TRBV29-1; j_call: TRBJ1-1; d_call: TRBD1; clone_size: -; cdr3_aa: CSVDPGVGRGLADTEAFF; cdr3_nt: TGCAGCGTGGATCCCGGTGTGGGCAGGGGGTTAGCTGACACTGAAGCTTTCTTT
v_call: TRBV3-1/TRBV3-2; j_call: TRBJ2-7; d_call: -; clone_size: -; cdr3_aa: CASSQAEGPYEQYF; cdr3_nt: TGTGCCAGCAGCCAAGCGGAGGGGCCCTACGAGCAGTACTTC
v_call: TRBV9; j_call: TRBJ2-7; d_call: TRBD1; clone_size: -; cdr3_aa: CASSRTGESYEQYF; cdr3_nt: TGTGCCAGCAGCCGAACAGGGGAAAGCTACGAGCAGTACTTC
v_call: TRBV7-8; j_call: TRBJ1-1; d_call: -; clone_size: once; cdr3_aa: CASSLRTASYTEAFF; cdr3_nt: TGTGCCAGCAGCCTTAGGACAGCTAGTTACACTGAAGCTTTCTTT
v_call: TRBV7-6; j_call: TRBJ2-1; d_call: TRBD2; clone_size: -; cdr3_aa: CASSPRTSGSPYSYNEQFF; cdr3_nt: TGTGCCAGCAGCCCGAGGACTAGCGGGTCACCTTACTCCTACAATGAGCAGTTCTTC
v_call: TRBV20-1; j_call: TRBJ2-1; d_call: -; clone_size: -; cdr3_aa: CSAELEMQFF; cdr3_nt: TGCAGTGCAGAGCTAGAGATGCAGTTCTTC
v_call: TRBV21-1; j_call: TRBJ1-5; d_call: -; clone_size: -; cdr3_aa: CASSTWEPAHQPQHF; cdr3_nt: TGTGCCAGCAGCACGTGGGAGCCGGCTCATCAGCCCCAGCATTTT
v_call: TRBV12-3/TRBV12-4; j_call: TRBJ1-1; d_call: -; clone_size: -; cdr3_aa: CASSLAAGTEAFF; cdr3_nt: TGTGCCAGCAGTTTAGCGGCGGGAACTGAAGCTTTCTTT
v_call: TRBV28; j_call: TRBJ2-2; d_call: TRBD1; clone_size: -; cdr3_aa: CASRRGRTGELFF; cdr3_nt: TGTGCCAGCAGAAGGGGGCGGACCGGGGAGCTGTTTTTT
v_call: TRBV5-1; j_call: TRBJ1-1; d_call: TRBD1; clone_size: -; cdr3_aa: CASSVDRANTEAFF; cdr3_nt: TGCGCCAGCAGCGTGGACAGGGCTAACACTGAAGCTTTCTTT
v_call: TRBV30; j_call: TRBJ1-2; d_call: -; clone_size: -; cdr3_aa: CAWSVRDGDGYTF; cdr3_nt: TGTGCCTGGAGTGTCCGAGACGGGGATGGCTACACCTTC
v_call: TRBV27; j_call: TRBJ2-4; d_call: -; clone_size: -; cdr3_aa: CASSPGNIQYF; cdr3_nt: TGTGCCAGCTCTCCGGGGAACATTCAGTACTTC
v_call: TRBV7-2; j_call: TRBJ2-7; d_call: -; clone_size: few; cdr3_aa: CASSPDLLETYEQYF; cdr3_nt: TGTGCCAGCAGCCCCGACCTACTAGAGACCTACGAGCAGTACTTC
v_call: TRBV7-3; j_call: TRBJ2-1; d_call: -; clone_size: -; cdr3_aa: CASSSVRGTEQFF; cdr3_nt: TGTGCCAGCAGTTCTGTCAGGGGAACTGAGCAGTTCTTC
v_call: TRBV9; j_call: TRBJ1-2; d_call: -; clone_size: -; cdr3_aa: CASSETENYYGYTF; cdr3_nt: TGTGCCAGCAGCGAAACAGAGAACTACTATGGCTACACCTTC
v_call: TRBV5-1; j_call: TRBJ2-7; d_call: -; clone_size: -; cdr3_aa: CASSLLGGSYEQYF; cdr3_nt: TGCGCCAGCAGCTTGCTCGGGGGATCCTACGAGCAGTACTTC
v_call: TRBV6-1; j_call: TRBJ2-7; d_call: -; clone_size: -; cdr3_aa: CASRPQDYEQYF; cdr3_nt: TGTGCCAGCAGACCTCAGGACTACGAGCAGTACTTC
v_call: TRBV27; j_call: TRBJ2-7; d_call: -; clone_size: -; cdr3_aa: CASSLGGGRSYEQYF; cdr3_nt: TGTGCCAGCTCACTCGGGGGAGGCCGGTCCTACGAGCAGTACTTC
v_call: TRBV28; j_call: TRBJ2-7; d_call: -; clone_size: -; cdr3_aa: CASSLRRALSEQYF; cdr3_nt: TGTGCCAGCAGTTTAAGGAGGGCCCTCTCCGAGCAGTACTTC